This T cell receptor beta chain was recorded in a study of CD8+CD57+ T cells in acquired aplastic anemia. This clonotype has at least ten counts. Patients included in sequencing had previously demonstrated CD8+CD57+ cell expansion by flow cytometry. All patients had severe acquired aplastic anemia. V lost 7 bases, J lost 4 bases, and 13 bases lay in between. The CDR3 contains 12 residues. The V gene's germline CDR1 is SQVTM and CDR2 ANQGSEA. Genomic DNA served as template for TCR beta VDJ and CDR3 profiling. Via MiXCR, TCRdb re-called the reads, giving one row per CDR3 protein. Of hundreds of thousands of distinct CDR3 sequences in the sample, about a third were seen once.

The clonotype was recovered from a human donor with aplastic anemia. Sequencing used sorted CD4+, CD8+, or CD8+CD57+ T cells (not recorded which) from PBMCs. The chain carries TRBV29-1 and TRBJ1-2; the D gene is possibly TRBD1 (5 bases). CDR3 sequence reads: CSAARGAYGYTF. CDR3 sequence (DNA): TGCAGCGCAGCGAGGGGAGCCTATGGCTACACCTTC.